This entry concerns a single T cell receptor (beta chain). Using immunoSEQ multiplex PCR, the repertoire was profiled, and TCRdb retains in-frame clones only, with some absent. This table holds about 36,000 clones, 93% found once. V shed 4 bases, J shed 1 base, and the junction held 1 base outside the gene matches. CDR3 size: 14 residues. Germline loops: CDR1 MDHEN, CDR2 SYDVKM. This specimen belongs to a study of T cell changes during pregnancy in multiple sclerosis. Sequenced here: CD4+ T cells from peripheral blood mononuclear cells, sampled in the first trimester of pregnancy. The clonotype originates from a female donor with multiple sclerosis, enrolled in a pregnancy study. This sequence joins TRBV28 and TRBJ1-3; 7 bases map to TRBD1. CDR3 bases: TGTGCCAGCAGTTCGACAGGGTCTGGAAACACCATATATTTT. Translation: CASSSTGSGNTIYF.